The 17 T cell receptor beta chains in this list originate from one sample, sequenced in a study of breast tumors, draining lymph nodes, adjacent tissues. TCRdb fed the multiplex PCR reads into MiXCR, producing one record per CDR3 protein. This sample has fewer than 200,000 distinct CDR3 sequences, with 25% to 40% found just once. Axillary draining lymph nodes of breast cancer patients supplied the node samples. Material: axillary lymph node tissue. These receptors were collected from a female donor with breast cancer. Some clones in this sample may be carry-over from other donors' samples.

CDR3 sequence: CASSWDTSSGNTIYF. The CDR3 region has the DNA TGCGCCAGCAGCTGGGACACAAGCTCTGGAAACACCATATATTTT. The chain has TRBV5-1 and TRBJ1-3; tentatively, D is TRBD1 (6 bases). Deletions cut 3 bases from V and 0 bases from J, with 10 bases between. CDR1 is SGHRS and CDR2 is YFSETQ in the germline V gene. The CDR3 has 15 residues.

As to this clonotype: The junction shows a germline mismatch at one end, possibly a read error. This chain uses TRBV6-2 or TRBV6-3 with TRBJ1-2, with a tentative D call TRBD1 (5 bases). The germline gives CDR1 MNHEY, CDR2 SVGEGT. This CDR3 contains 15 residues. The CDR3 here is CASSHSSLQVYGYTF. The DNA of the CDR3 is TGTGCCAGCAGTCACTCGAGTCTACAGGTCTATGGCTACACCTTC.

The CDR3 sequence is CASRLSRTGGNDGYTF. The CDR3 DNA reads TGTGCCAGCAGGCTCTCTAGAACAGGGGGAAACGATGGCTACACCTTC. V gene TRBV2 combines with J gene TRBJ1-2, with 8 bases aligning to TRBD1. Germline V gene data show CDR1 as SNHLY and CDR2 as FYNNEI. The V segment lost 6 bases and the J segment 6 bases; nucleotides outside the gene matches: 15. The CDR3 is 16 residues long.

This clonotype was observed many times. The chain joins TRBV7-9 to TRBJ2-7; tentatively, D is TRBD1 (6 bases). Trimming took off 5 bases at V and 6 bases at J, with 17 bases between the two ends. Looked up from germline, CDR1 is SEHNR and CDR2 is FQNEAQ (reference sequence). The CDR3 is 14 residues long. Here the CDR3 reads CASSPESARGEQYF. Here the CDR3 DNA reads TGTGCCAGCAGCCCCGAATCGGCCAGGGGCGAGCAGTACTTC.

This clonotype was picked up many times. V gene TRBV10-3 combines with J gene TRBJ1-6; possible D gene TRBD1, 6 bases. CDR3 length: 15 amino acids. From germline, CDR1 is ENHRY and CDR2 SYGVKD. The V and J ends lost 6 bases and 9 bases respectively, with 18 bases between them. CDR3 nucleotides: TGTGCCATCAGGGCCTCCGGGACACAACTTTCACCCCTCCACTTT. Amino acids: CAIRASGTQLSPLHF.

Remarks on this clonotype: A much larger clone differs from this one at a single base, so this may be a read error. This rearrangement joins TRBV20-1 to TRBJ2-7, with TRBD1 matching 11 bases. Germline assignment: CDR1 DFQATT and CDR2 SNEGSKA (reference sequence). With 6 bases clipped from V and 6 bases from J, the junction kept 10 bases outside the gene matches. The CDR3 totals 14 residues. The CDR3: CSANKRDRGAEQYF. For the CDR3, the DNA is TGCAGTGCAAATAAGCGGGACAGGGGGGCCGAGCAGTACTTC.

This clonotype has a count of ten or more. The V gene is TRBV18, the J gene TRBJ2-7, with 11 nucleotides matching TRBD1. CDR1 KGHSH and CDR2 LQKENI come from the germline V gene. The CDR3 runs to 15 residues. Losses at the gene ends were 2 bases for V and 5 bases for J; bases not matched to a gene: 5. For the CDR3, the DNA is TGTGCCAGCTCACCAACTGGACAGGGGGCCAACGAGCAGTACTTC. Its translation: CASSPTGQGANEQYF.

The V call is TRBV6-5, the J call TRBJ1-1; 7 bases fit TRBD1. Germline CDR1 is MNHEY and CDR2 is SVGAGI. V lost 7 bases, J lost 0 bases, and 5 bases stayed unmatched. The CDR3 extends over 14 amino acids. CDR3 in amino acids: CASTVGQVNTEAFF. CDR3 DNA sequence: TGTGCCAGCACGGTTGGACAGGTGAACACTGAAGCTTTCTTT.

Concerning this clonotype: A much larger clone is a single base away; this may be a read error. The CDR3 region is CANRKGLSPLHF. CDR3 DNA sequence: TGTGCCAACAGAAAAGGGCTCTCACCCCTCCACTTT. The rearrangement uses TRBV7-9 and TRBJ1-6; no definite D call. V was clipped by 10 bases and J by 10 bases, with 14 bases between them. The CDR3 extends over 12 amino acids. CDR1 is SEHNR and CDR2 is FQNEAQ in the germline V gene (reference sequence). Together with reference TRBV7-9 and TRBJ1-6, the CDR3 gives the full variable domain: DTGVSQNPRHKITKRGQNVTFRCDPISEHNRLYWYRQTLGQGPEFLTYFQNEAQLEKSRLLSDRFSAERPKGSFSTLEIQRTEQGDSAMYLCANRKGLSPLHFGNGTRLTVT.

Details on this clonotype: One junction end does not reproduce the germline sequence, and a read error may be involved. The chain joins TRBV7-7 to TRBJ2-5; 12 nucleotides match TRBD2. Germline V gene sequence: CDR1 SSHAT, CDR2 FNYEAQ (reference sequence). CDR3 length: 15 amino acids. The CDR3 DNA sequence: TGTGCTAGCAGACGGACTAGCGGGGTCCCAGGGACCCAGTACTTC. Encoded protein: CASRRTSGVPGTQYF.

This clonotype was seen more than once but under ten times. A much larger clone differs by one base, so this may be a read error. Lacking the conserved final phenylalanine or tryptophan, this CDR3 likely reflects a read error. CDR3 nucleotides: TGCGCCAGCAGCCACTCCGGGACGAGATGGGAGCAGTACCTC. This translates into CASSHSGTRWEQYL. V and J are TRBV5-1 and TRBJ2-7, with D perhaps assigned TRBD1 or TRBD2 (5 bases each). CDR3 length: 14 amino acids. Per germline, CDR1 SGHRS and CDR2 YFSETQ. V shed 4 bases and J shed 7 bases, with 18 bases lying between them.

This clonotype was picked up many times. This chain links TRBV5-8 with TRBJ2-3; D is ambiguous. This CDR3 region has 16 residues. V shed 0 bases and J shed 0 bases, with 11 bases lying between them. The germline V gene encodes CDR1 SGHTS and CDR2 YDEGEE. The CDR3 DNA reads as TGTGCCAGCAGCTTGGTTTACCACCCTAGCACAGATACGCAGTATTTT. Translated: CASSLVYHPSTDTQYF.

The rearrangement joins TRBV7-9 to TRBJ2-3; D is possibly TRBD1 or TRBD2 (5 bases each). The V end lost 5 bases, the J end lost 4 bases, and 13 bases lay between the germline ends. The germline CDR1 and CDR2 sequences are SEHNR and FQNEAQ (reference sequence). CDR3 length: 14 residues. CDR3: CASSPEGPADTQYF. As DNA, the CDR3 is TGTGCCAGCAGCCCCGAGGGGCCCGCAGATACGCAGTATTTT.

Note on this clonotype: Compared with germline, one end of the junction differs, possibly owing to a read error. The chain is built from TRBV2 and TRBJ2-6; 11 positions match TRBD2. The germline CDR1 and CDR2 sequences are SNHLY and FYNNEI. The CDR3 consists of 18 residues. For the CDR3, the DNA is TGTGGCAGCAGTGAAGAACTAGCGGGGGCAACTGGGGCCAACGTCCTGACTTTC. This encodes CGSSEELAGATGANVLTF.

The chain is built from TRBV6-1 and TRBJ1-2, with 10 bases aligning to TRBD1. Trimming cost V 7 bases and J 8 bases; bases outside gene matches: 13. CDR1 and CDR2 from the germline V gene are MNHNS and SASEGT. This CDR3 is 15 amino acids long. The CDR3 DNA reads as TGTGCCAGCACTCCCCCGCTGGGACAGGGGCGAGGCTACACCTTC. This translates into CASTPPLGQGRGYTF.

This clonotype showed up just once. The gene calls are TRBV7-9 and TRBJ2-5; TRBD1 or TRBD2 may be the D gene (5 bases each). The V and J ends lost 5 bases and 5 bases respectively, with 18 bases between them. The CDR3 runs to 15 residues. Looked up from germline, CDR1 is SEHNR and CDR2 is FQNEAQ (reference sequence). The CDR3 nucleotides read TGTGCCAGCAGCCCCGCTTACGGGGCCGGGGAGACCCAGTACTTC. Protein product: CASSPAYGAGETQYF.

This clonotype was found many times. The chain uses TRBV20-1 and TRBJ2-5, with D tentatively TRBD1 or TRBD2 (5 bases each). The CDR3 is made up of 14 amino acids. Germline V gene lookup returns CDR1 DFQATT and CDR2 SNEGSKA (reference sequence). V shed 1 base and J shed 1 base, with 10 bases lying between them. CDR3 nucleotide sequence: TGCAGTGCTAGAGCCGGGACGGCCCAAGAGACCCAGTACTTC. Translating gives CSARAGTAQETQYF.